These 6 T cell receptor beta chains share one sample of origin, sequenced in a study of CD8 T cells in ankylosing spondylitis. Notes on the study in general: Among TCR beta sequences, a motif of roughly 8 highly homologous variants appeared characteristic of ankylosing spondylitis blood.

TCRdb analysed the 5' RACE reads with MiXCR anew, one entry per CDR3 protein. The sample includes 700,000 to 850,000 distinct CDR3 sequences, approximately 10% of them seen just once. Antigen specificity for these receptors is unknown. What was sequenced was blood, either unsorted or a sorted T cell fraction (not recorded which). The source is a male donor with ankylosing spondylitis.

The chain joins TRBV6-1 to TRBJ2-2; maybe TRBD1 (6 bases). The CDR3 length is 15 residues. V was trimmed by 5 bases and J by 4 bases, leaving 14 bases between them. The germline V gene has CDR1 MNHNS and CDR2 SASEGT. The CDR3 DNA is TGTGCCAGCAGTAGGGGGAGTGAAGGCACCGGGGAGCTGTTTTTT. Its protein product is CASSRGSEGTGELFF.

The CDR3 here is CASSLAAYASSSYNEQFF. CDR3 nucleotide sequence: TGTGCCAGCAGCTTAGCGGCGTACGCATCAAGCTCCTACAATGAGCAGTTCTTC. The chain employs TRBV11-1 and TRBJ2-1; D remains unclear. V lost 0 bases to trimming and J lost 0 bases, with 15 bases between them. This CDR3 contains 18 residues. Germline V gives CDR1 SGHAT, CDR2 FQDESV (reference sequence).

A remark on this clonotype: This may stem from a read error, because a much larger clone lies one nucleotide away. J is TRBJ2-6 and V is TRBV20-1; D is ambiguous. The CDR3 spans 12 residues. Deletions cut 0 bases from V and 3 bases from J, with 0 bases between. Germline-derived CDR1 and CDR2 are DFQATT and SNEGSKA (reference sequence). DNA of the CDR3: TGCAGTGCTAGAGATGGGGCCAACGTCCTGACTTTC. It specifies CSARDGANVLTF.

This clonotype was picked up many times. The chain uses TRBV12-3 or TRBV12-4 and TRBJ2-5; D is perhaps TRBD1 (5 bases). The V gene lost 1 base and the J gene lost 6 bases, with 9 bases spanning the gap. The CDR3 covers 13 residues. CDR3 sequence reads: CASSLDRGQTQYF. CDR3 nucleotide sequence: TGTGCCAGCAGTTTAGATAGGGGCCAGACCCAGTACTTC.

The chain has TRBV6-5 and TRBJ2-3; D not certain. V was pared by 4 bases and J by 2 bases, with 13 bases between. Germline CDR1 reads MNHEY; CDR2 reads SVGAGI. This CDR3 is 15 amino acids long. The DNA for the CDR3 is TGTGCCAGCAGTTCCCTAAGACCCGTCACAGATACGCAGTATTTT. Its protein product is CASSSLRPVTDTQYF.

This clonotype has ten or more counts. One end of the junction does not line up with germline, which may come from a read error. The genes are TRBV5-1 and TRBJ1-4, with 9 bases matching TRBD1. Germline V gene lookup returns CDR1 SGHRS and CDR2 YFSETQ. CDR3 length: 14 residues. This CDR3 reads CASSPGQGSEKLFF. For the CDR3, the DNA is TGTGCCAGCAGCCCGGGACAGGGAAGTGAAAAACTGTTTTTT.